These 8 T cell receptor beta chains were all obtained from the same sample, sequenced in a study of blood T cell repertoires in COVID-19. Clones were read by immunoSEQ multiplex PCR, and TCRdb kept only the in-frame ones, dropping some. The sample shows more than 75,000 clones, approximately 90% of them seen only once. The sample comprised peripheral blood. These TCRs come from a woman aged 80 or older with active COVID-19.

This chain connects TRBV18 to TRBJ2-3; 9 bases fit TRBD2. Per the germline V gene, CDR1 is KGHSH and CDR2 is LQKENI. The CDR3 is made up of 15 amino acids. The V and J ends lost 3 bases and 3 bases, in that order; junction bases with no gene match: 4. This chain's CDR3 is CASSPQSGRTDTQYF. CDR3 DNA: TGTGCCAGCTCACCCCAAAGCGGGAGGACAGATACGCAGTATTTT.

The chain couples TRBV4-3 to TRBJ2-1, with D tentatively TRBD2 (5 bases). CDR1 and CDR2 from the germline V gene are LGHNA and YSLEER. Trimming took off 0 bases at V and 10 bases at J, with 19 bases between the two ends. CDR3 length: 16 residues. CDR3 nucleotides: TGCGCCAGCAGCCAAGAGGCGGGCTTGAACTGGGAGGAGCAGTTCTTC. It translates to CASSQEAGLNWEEQFF.

V is TRBV28 and J is TRBJ1-2, with 11 nucleotides matching TRBD1. The CDR3 is 14 residues long. The V gene end was trimmed by 4 bases and the J gene end by 3 bases; junction bases not matched to a gene: 1. Germline loops: CDR1 MDHEN, CDR2 SYDVKM. Written as DNA, the CDR3 is TGTGCCAGCAGTTGGACAGGGGGCGACTATGGCTACACCTTC. Translated, it gives CASSWTGGDYGYTF.

In its sample, this clone was seen once. V gene TRBV28 combines with J gene TRBJ1-1; D unclear. In germline, CDR1 is MDHEN, CDR2 SYDVKM. The CDR3 is 14 amino acids. Trimming shortened V by 8 bases and J by 3 bases, and 16 bases separated the two germline ends. In DNA, the CDR3 is TGTGCCAGCCACGCCCGCCGCGGGCACACTGAAGCTTTCTTT. It specifies CASHARRGHTEAFF.

The V and J genes are TRBV7-8 and TRBJ2-7; 7 positions match TRBD2. The V and J ends lost 4 bases and 5 bases, in that order; junction bases with no gene match: 11. CDR3 length: 15 amino acids. Germline CDR1 and CDR2: SGHVS and FQNEAQ. The CDR3 sequence: CASSSKTGLGNEQYF. As DNA, the CDR3 is TGTGCCAGCAGCTCAAAAACAGGACTAGGTAACGAGCAGTACTTC.

This chain uses TRBV5-6 with TRBJ2-4, with 7 bases aligning to TRBD2. The germline V gene has CDR1 SGHDT and CDR2 YYEEEE. The CDR3 has 15 amino acids. The junction had 19 bases not matched to a gene; V was cut back by 4 bases and J by 15 bases. CDR3 bases: TGTGCCAGCAGCCTGAGCGGGATAGGAGTGTGGCGGCTGTACTTC. Its translation: CASSLSGIGVWRLYF.

As DNA, the CDR3 is TGTGCCAGCAGTAGCAGACTAGCGGGAGACTTCAATGAGCAGTTCTTC. Protein: CASSSRLAGDFNEQFF. The V gene is TRBV2, the J gene TRBJ2-1; TRBD2 matches at 12 bases. Per the germline V gene, CDR1 is SNHLY and CDR2 is FYNNEI. CDR3 length equals 16 residues. Trimming removed 5 bases from V and 6 bases from J; junction bases left unmatched: 8.

The chain has TRBV6-2 or TRBV6-3 and TRBJ2-1; D not resolved. V lost 5 bases to trimming and J lost 6 bases, with 11 bases between them. The CDR3 length is 13 residues. CDR1 and CDR2 from the germline V gene are MNHEY and SVGEGT. In DNA, the CDR3 is TGTGCCAGCAGTAGAGCGAAGGCCAATGAGCAGTTCTTC. Its protein product is CASSRAKANEQFF.